These T cell receptor beta chains were read from a single sample in a study of blood T cell repertoires in COVID-19. Only in-frame clones appear in the TCRdb table, and some are missing; sequencing was by immunoSEQ multiplex PCR. The sample lists 200,000 or so clones, 86% occurring once. Sequencing input: peripheral blood. The receptors stem from an elderly man with acute or convalescent COVID-19. Both conserved end residues are part of each CDR3. D genes are given only for firm matches. Clone size is not always given. Where it is, it says once, few, many or a class for expanded clones.

NA	TRBV18	TRBJ2-1	NA	CASSRERSYNEQFF	TGTGCCAGCTCACGGGAGCGCTCCTACAATGAGCAGTTCTTC
few	TRBV6-2/TRBV6-3	TRBJ2-3	NA	CASSVRGTDTQYF	TGTGCCAGCAGTGTCCGGGGCACAGATACGCAGTATTTT
once	TRBV27	TRBJ1-2	TRBD1	CASSAQGIIYGYTF	TGTGCCAGCAGTGCACAGGGGATTATCTATGGCTACACCTTC
once	TRBV24-1	TRBJ1-2	TRBD1	CATSDTGTGLYGYTF	TGTGCCACCAGTGACACCGGGACAGGACTCTATGGCTACACCTTC
NA	TRBV11-2	TRBJ2-1	NA	CASSPRNSGYNEQFF	TGTGCCAGCAGCCCTCGGAATAGCGGCTACAATGAGCAGTTCTTC
NA	TRBV19	TRBJ1-1	TRBD1	CASRTGIEAFF	TGTGCCAGTAGGACAGGGATTGAAGCTTTCTTT
NA	TRBV29-1	TRBJ1-2	NA	CSVSKGVDGYTF	TGCAGCGTCTCAAAAGGGGTCGATGGCTACACCTTC
NA	TRBV11-2	TRBJ2-5	NA	CASSLAPETQYF	TGTGCCAGCAGCTTAGCTCCTGAGACCCAGTACTTC
NA	TRBV6-6	TRBJ2-7	NA	CASHQSGVGNEQYF	TGTGCCAGCCACCAATCCGGAGTCGGAAACGAGCAGTACTTC
once	TRBV14	TRBJ2-3	TRBD1	CASSPGQGSDTQYF	TGTGCCAGCAGCCCCGGACAGGGGTCAGATACGCAGTATTTT
NA	TRBV7-9	TRBJ2-1	TRBD2	CASILGAGGHFSYNEQFF	TGTGCCAGCATCCTGGGGGCGGGAGGTCATTTTTCCTACAATGAGCAGTTCTTC
NA	TRBV7-2	TRBJ2-7	NA	CASSLSGQIYEQYF	TGTGCCAGCAGCCTCTCGGGACAAATCTACGAGCAGTACTTC
NA	TRBV3-1/TRBV3-2	TRBJ2-1	TRBD2	CASSQGGRAFNEQFF	TGTGCCAGCAGCCAAGGCGGGAGGGCCTTCAATGAGCAGTTCTTC
NA	TRBV5-4	TRBJ1-4	NA	CASSLDQRGEKLFF	TGTGCCAGCAGCTTGGACCAAAGGGGTGAAAAACTGTTTTTT
NA	TRBV7-9	TRBJ2-1	NA	CASSLVAGTYNEQFF	TGTGCCAGCAGCTTAGTGGCGGGAACCTACAATGAGCAGTTCTTC
NA	TRBV4-1	TRBJ2-3	TRBD2	CASSHRPSGRTDTQYF	TGCGCCAGCAGCCACCGACCTAGCGGGAGGACAGATACGCAGTATTTT
NA	TRBV24-1	TRBJ2-1	NA	CATSWGVEQFF	TGTGCCACCAGTTGGGGGGTCGAGCAGTTCTTC
NA	TRBV6-8	TRBJ1-1	TRBD1	CASSYPDRGPTTEAFF	TGTGCCAGCAGTTACCCGGACAGGGGGCCGACCACTGAAGCTTTCTTT
few	TRBV19	TRBJ1-4	NA	CATTDSYATNEKLFF	TGTGCCACAACGGACAGCTACGCAACTAATGAAAAACTGTTTTTT
NA	TRBV28	TRBJ1-2	TRBD1	CASSSGQGNNYGYTF	TGTGCCAGCAGTTCCGGACAGGGGAATAACTATGGCTACACCTTC
NA	TRBV7-2	TRBJ2-5	NA	CASSFYGMGETQYF	TGTGCCAGCAGCTTTTACGGGATGGGAGAGACCCAGTACTTC
NA	TRBV7-9	TRBJ2-5	NA	CASSLGAGQETQYF	TGTGCCAGCAGCTTAGGGGCAGGACAGGAGACCCAGTACTTC
NA	TRBV19	TRBJ2-4	TRBD1	CASSPEDRNIQYF	TGTGCCAGTAGTCCCGAGGACAGGAACATTCAGTACTTC
NA	TRBV27	TRBJ2-3	TRBD1	CASRGGTGVSHTQYF	TGTGCCAGCAGGGGCGGGACAGGGGTTTCACATACGCAGTATTTT
once	TRBV19	TRBJ1-5	TRBD1	CASSLRGTGSNQPQHF	TGTGCCAGTAGTCTCCGGGGGACAGGGAGCAATCAGCCCCAGCATTTT
NA	TRBV9	TRBJ1-2	TRBD1	CASSVGGPTHYRGHGYTF	TGTGCCAGCAGCGTAGGAGGCCCTACCCACTACAGGGGGCATGGCTACACCTTC
NA	TRBV7-8	TRBJ2-2	TRBD2	CASSLLGGGNTGELFF	TGTGCCAGCAGCTTATTAGGCGGGGGGAACACCGGGGAGCTGTTTTTT
NA	TRBV4-2	TRBJ2-3	TRBD2	CASSQDGTSGASTDTQYF	TGTGCCAGCAGCCAAGACGGGACTAGCGGGGCTAGCACAGATACGCAGTATTTT
NA	TRBV29-1	TRBJ1-1	NA	CSVLENEAFF	TGCAGCGTTTTAGAGAATGAAGCTTTCTTT
NA	TRBV18	TRBJ1-6	NA	CASSPNRDYNSPLHF	TGTGCCAGCTCACCAAACAGGGACTATAATTCACCCCTCCACTTT
NA	TRBV4-3	TRBJ1-5	NA	CASRKKGDYSNQPQHF	TGCGCCAGCAGAAAAAAAGGGGATTATAGCAATCAGCCCCAGCATTTT
NA	TRBV28	TRBJ2-7	NA	CASSSRQGSYEQYF	TGTGCCAGCAGCTCGAGGCAGGGCAGCTACGAGCAGTACTTC
NA	TRBV4-3	TRBJ2-5	NA	CASSQRGLEQETQYF	TGCGCCAGCAGCCAGAGGGGGTTAGAGCAAGAGACCCAGTACTTC
NA	TRBV28	TRBJ2-5	TRBD1	CASRLRGETQYF	TGTGCCAGCAGACTCAGGGGGGAGACCCAGTACTTC
NA	TRBV27	TRBJ1-5	NA	CASSLSGGALGNQPQHF	TGTGCCAGCAGTTTATCCGGGGGGGCTTTGGGCAATCAGCCCCAGCATTTT
NA	TRBV2	TRBJ2-1	TRBD1	CASRGQGAEQFF	TGTGCCAGCAGAGGACAGGGCGCTGAGCAGTTCTTC
NA	TRBV19	TRBJ2-1	NA	CASSMSGPYNEQFF	TGTGCCAGTAGTATGAGCGGACCCTACAATGAGCAGTTCTTC
NA	TRBV15	TRBJ1-2	TRBD1	CATSREGTARPGNGYTF	TGTGCCACCAGCAGAGAGGGGACAGCTCGACCCGGGAATGGCTACACCTTC
NA	TRBV25-1	TRBJ1-6	NA	CARENSPLHF	TGTGCCAGGGAGAATTCACCCCTCCACTTT
NA	TRBV11-2	TRBJ2-5	NA	CASSSRPGQGVIQETQYF	TGTGCCAGCAGCTCGAGGCCGGGACAAGGGGTTATCCAAGAGACCCAGTACTTC
NA	TRBV6-1	TRBJ1-2	NA	CASSESGDHYGYTF	TGTGCCAGCAGTGAATCGGGGGACCACTATGGCTACACCTTC
NA	TRBV6-4	TRBJ2-1	NA	CASSDETYNEQFF	TGTGCCAGCAGTGATGAGACTTACAATGAGCAGTTCTTC
few	TRBV14	TRBJ1-6	TRBD1	CASSVTQGVNSPLHF	TGTGCCAGCAGCGTCACACAGGGGGTTAATTCACCCCTCCACTTT
NA	TRBV25-1	TRBJ1-5	NA	CASTSGQGGNQPQHF	TGTGCCAGCACAAGCGGGCAGGGAGGCAATCAGCCCCAGCATTTT
few	TRBV5-1	TRBJ2-1	TRBD2	CASSLVAGGFNEQFF	TGCGCCAGCAGCTTGGTGGCGGGAGGGTTCAATGAGCAGTTCTTC
NA	TRBV5-1	TRBJ2-3	TRBD2	CASSWGYGGGTTDTQYF	TGCGCCAGCAGCTGGGGCTATGGCGGGGGGACCACAGATACGCAGTATTTT
NA	TRBV30	TRBJ2-7	NA	CAWSGLWGLTYEQYF	TGTGCCTGGAGTGGTCTGTGGGGCTTGACCTACGAGCAGTACTTC
NA	TRBV5-1	TRBJ2-7	NA	CASSQDSYYEQYF	TGCGCCAGCAGCCAGGACAGTTACTACGAGCAGTACTTC
few	TRBV7-2	TRBJ1-5	TRBD1	CASSLRWQGAGNQPQHF	TGTGCCAGCAGCTTACGGTGGCAGGGGGCCGGCAATCAGCCCCAGCATTTT
once	TRBV7-2	TRBJ2-3	TRBD2	CASSLVAGGGDTQYF	TGTGCCAGCAGCTTAGTGGCGGGGGGAGGAGATACGCAGTATTTT
NA	TRBV5-4	TRBJ2-3	NA	CASSASGADTQYF	TGTGCCAGCAGCGCCTCAGGGGCAGATACGCAGTATTTT
NA	TRBV5-5	TRBJ1-2	NA	CASSLQTGNYGYTF	TGTGCCAGCAGCCTGCAAACAGGGAACTATGGCTACACCTTC
NA	TRBV7-2	TRBJ2-3	TRBD2	CASSLAPTSGHTDTQYF	TGTGCCAGCAGCTTAGCTCCGACTAGCGGTCACACAGATACGCAGTATTTT
NA	TRBV6-5	TRBJ1-6	NA	CASSHGMLNSPLHF	TGTGCCAGCAGTCACGGGATGCTTAATTCACCCCTCCACTTT
NA	TRBV19	TRBJ1-5	TRBD1	CASTRQGGQPQHF	TGTGCCAGTACCCGACAGGGTGGGCAGCCCCAGCATTTT
NA	TRBV7-3	TRBJ2-1	NA	CASSRTGMGEQFF	TGTGCCAGCAGCCGCACAGGGATGGGTGAGCAGTTCTTC
few	TRBV11-3	TRBJ1-3	TRBD1	CASSLDSRDRGPGNTIYF	TGTGCCAGCAGCTTAGACTCCCGGGACAGGGGGCCTGGAAACACCATATATTTT
NA	TRBV10-3	TRBJ2-7	TRBD2	CAIRGETSYEQYF	TGTGCCATTCGGGGGGAGACTTCCTACGAGCAGTACTTC
NA	TRBV5-6	TRBJ2-1	NA	CASSLGLEILQFF	TGTGCCAGCAGCCTGGGACTGGAGATATTGCAGTTCTTC
NA	TRBV27	TRBJ1-4	NA	CASSPSGGSSEKLFF	TGTGCCAGTTCTCCTAGCGGGGGGTCAAGTGAAAAACTGTTTTTT